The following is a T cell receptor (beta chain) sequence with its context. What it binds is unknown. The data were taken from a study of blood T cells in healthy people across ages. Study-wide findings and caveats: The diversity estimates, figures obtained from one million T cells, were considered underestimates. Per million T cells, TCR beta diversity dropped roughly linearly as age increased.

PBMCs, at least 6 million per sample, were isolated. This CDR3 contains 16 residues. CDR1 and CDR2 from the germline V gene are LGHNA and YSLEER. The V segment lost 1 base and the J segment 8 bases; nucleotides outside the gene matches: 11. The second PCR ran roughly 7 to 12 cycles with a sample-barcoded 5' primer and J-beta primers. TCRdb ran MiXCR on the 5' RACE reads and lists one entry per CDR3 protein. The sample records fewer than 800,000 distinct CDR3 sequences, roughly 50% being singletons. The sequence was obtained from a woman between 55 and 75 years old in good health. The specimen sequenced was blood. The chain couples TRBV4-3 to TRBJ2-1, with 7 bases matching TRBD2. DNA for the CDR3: TGCGCCAGCAGCCAAGGGGTCGTCCGGCGGGAGTATGAGCAGTTCTTC. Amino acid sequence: CASSQGVVRREYEQFF.